This T cell receptor (beta chain) is drawn from a study of Graves' ophthalmopathy and Graves' hyperthyroidism. RNA transcripts provided the template for amplifying TCR beta CDR3 regions. HTBI primers were employed in first-round RT-PCR, then a second-round multiplex PCR followed. One entry per CDR3 protein, called by TCRdb with MiXCR from the multiplex PCR reads. The repertoire includes roughly 610,000 distinct CDR3 sequences, 20% to 25% of them detected once, and 7.1% sits in the top ten. There are many counts of this clonotype. Trimming took 5 bases from V and 4 from J, leaving 3 bases between them. CDR1 and CDR2 (germline): MNHEY, SMNVEV (reference sequence). This CDR3 is 12 amino acids long. Absence of ophthalmopathy within 18 months of follow-up defined stable hyperthyroidism.

The chain links TRBV27 to TRBJ1-6, with no clear D. The receptor was derived from a woman between 18 and 30 years old with stable Graves' hyperthyroidism. Some clones in this sample may be carry-over from other donors' samples. The specimen sequenced was peripheral blood. Here the CDR3 DNA reads TGTGCCAGCAGTCAGTATAATTCACCCCTCCACTTT. Its translation: CASSQYNSPLHF.